The rows below give T cell receptor beta chains drawn from one sample of a study of T cell repertoires in cytomegalovirus infection. TCRdb reanalysed the reads using MiXCR and keeps one entry per CDR3 protein. The sample has almost 550,000 distinct CDR3 sequences, approximately 15% seen once. The material sequenced was CD8+ T cells from PBMCs. The receptors were gathered from a human donor in good health (CMV status not recorded). Some clones in this sample may be carry-over from other donors' samples. CDR3s include the opening cysteine and the closing phenylalanine or tryptophan. A D gene is named only where the DNA matches it firmly. Clone size is given for some rows only: seen once, a few or many times, or a class if the clone is expanded.

v_call,j_call,d_call,clone_size,cdr3_aa,cdr3_nt
TRBV19,TRBJ2-3,-,-,CASSIGLAGDTQYF,TGTGCCAGTAGTATAGGGCTAGCAGGAGATACGCAGTATTTT
TRBV4-1,TRBJ1-2,-,many,CASSPGRERESTF,TGCGCCAGCAGTCCTGGGCGGGAGAGGGAAAGCACCTTC
TRBV28,TRBJ1-2,-,-,CASSIPSPRDINYGYTF,TGTGCCAGCAGTATACCTTCTCCCCGGGACATTAACTATGGCTACACCTTC
TRBV28,TRBJ2-1,TRBD1,many,CASSLRQGWTEQFF,TGTGCCAGCAGTCTCAGACAGGGGTGGACTGAGCAGTTCTTC
TRBV7-9,TRBJ2-3,TRBD1,many,CASSSPRQGYTDTQYF,TGTGCCAGCAGCTCTCCTCGACAGGGGTACACAGATACGCAGTATTTT
TRBV19,TRBJ1-1,-,few,CASRNSAQGLGTEAFF,TGTGCCAGTAGAAACTCTGCCCAGGGGCTGGGCACTGAAGCTTTCTTT
TRBV15,TRBJ2-1,TRBD1,few,CATSAFDRVDEQFF,TGTGCCACCAGCGCATTTGACAGGGTCGATGAGCAGTTCTTC
TRBV24-1,TRBJ1-2,-,-,CATSAEQREENYGYTF,TGTGCCACCAGTGCCGAACAGCGCGAAGAGAACTATGGCTACACCTTC
TRBV10-3,TRBJ2-3,TRBD1,-,CAISTDRGEDTQYF,TGTGCCATCAGTACTGACAGGGGGGAAGATACGCAGTATTTT
TRBV14,TRBJ1-4,-,-,CASSQVQPRDEKLFF,TGTGCCAGCAGCCAAGTTCAGCCACGGGATGAAAAACTGTTTTTT
TRBV19,TRBJ2-7,-,many,CASTQDDEQYF,TGTGCCAGTACTCAGGACGACGAGCAGTACTTC
TRBV7-6,TRBJ2-7,-,-,CASTGATSWEQYF,TGTGCCAGCACAGGGGCCACGTCGTGGGAGCAGTACTTC
TRBV12-5,TRBJ1-2,-,many,CASGPRGPEGYTF,TGTGCTAGTGGTCCCCGGGGCCCCGAGGGCTACACCTTC
TRBV4-2,TRBJ2-1,TRBD2,-,CASSPIRGEGAYNEQFF,TGTGCCAGCAGCCCGATACGGGGGGAGGGAGCGTACAATGAGCAGTTCTTC
TRBV6-5,TRBJ2-7,-,-,CASSYSQGVSGNSFEQYF,TGTGCCAGCAGTTACTCTCAGGGGGTGAGCGGGAACTCCTTCGAGCAGTACTTC
TRBV6-1,TRBJ2-7,-,-,CASSEMPGSYEQYF,TGTGCCAGCAGTGAAATGCCGGGGTCCTACGAGCAGTACTTC
TRBV20-1,TRBJ2-3,TRBD1,-,CSAPGTVGNTDTQYF,TGCAGTGCTCCCGGGACAGTAGGAAACACAGATACGCAGTATTTT
TRBV12-3/TRBV12-4,TRBJ1-3,-,many,CASSFGGFSGNTIYF,TGTGCCAGCAGTTTTGGGGGGTTCTCTGGAAACACCATATATTTT
TRBV4-2,TRBJ1-1,TRBD1,few,CASSQAGTGDTEAFF,TGTGCCAGCAGCCAAGCTGGGACAGGGGATACTGAAGCTTTCTTT
TRBV29-1,TRBJ2-7,TRBD1,once,CSALDRGNYEQYF,TGCAGCGCCTTGGACAGGGGTAACTACGAGCAGTACTTC
TRBV27,TRBJ1-1,-,-,CASSLRGPEAFF,TGTGCCAGCAGCCTCAGGGGACCTGAAGCTTTCTTT
TRBV19,TRBJ2-1,-,few,CASSIGTGGSYNEQFF,TGTGCCAGTAGTATCGGCACAGGAGGCTCCTACAATGAGCAGTTCTTC
TRBV6-6,TRBJ1-5,-,few,CASSSDRFNQPQHF,TGTGCCAGCAGTTCCGACAGATTTAATCAGCCCCAGCATTTT
TRBV5-1,TRBJ2-7,-,-,CASSLAGALGYEQYF,TGCGCCAGCAGCTTGGCCGGGGCCTTAGGCTACGAGCAGTACTTC
TRBV7-9,TRBJ2-7,TRBD2,many,CASSPRLADNYEQYF,TGTGCCAGCAGCCCAAGACTAGCGGATAACTACGAGCAGTACTTC
TRBV28,TRBJ2-3,-,few,CASTLTSFSTDTQYF,TGTGCCAGCACCTTGACTAGTTTCTCCACAGATACGCAGTATTTT
TRBV7-8,TRBJ2-7,-,many,CASSLVETYEQYF,TGTGCCAGCAGCTTAGTAGAAACCTACGAGCAGTACTTC
TRBV5-4,TRBJ2-7,-,-,CASRDGGSSSYEQYF,TGTGCCAGCAGGGACGGTGGGTCGAGCTCCTACGAGCAGTACTTC
TRBV11-3,TRBJ2-1,TRBD2,many,CASSLLGGEGWDNEQFF,TGTGCCAGCAGCTTACTCGGAGGGGAGGGATGGGACAATGAGCAGTTCTTC
TRBV12-3/TRBV12-4,TRBJ1-1,-,many,CASSFARNTEAFF,TGTGCCAGCAGTTTCGCCCGGAACACTGAAGCTTTCTTT
TRBV27,TRBJ2-1,TRBD2,few,CASSRPGLAEEQFF,TGTGCCAGCAGCAGACCCGGACTAGCGGAAGAGCAGTTCTTC
TRBV19,TRBJ1-1,TRBD1,few,CASSTRPGRGPEAFF,TGTGCCAGTAGTACCAGGCCGGGCAGGGGGCCTGAAGCTTTCTTT
TRBV19,TRBJ1-1,-,-,CASSMVLWEEAFF,TGTGCCAGTAGTATGGTCCTCTGGGAGGAAGCTTTCTTT
TRBV9,TRBJ2-7,-,-,CASSVDWGGGEQYF,TGTGCCAGCAGCGTAGACTGGGGCGGAGGCGAGCAGTACTTC
TRBV7-3,TRBJ2-3,-,many,CASSLSPDTSTDTQYF,TGTGCCAGCAGCTTATCACCTGATACTAGCACAGATACGCAGTATTTT
TRBV29-1,TRBJ2-5,-,-,CSVYQETQYF,TGCAGCGTTTACCAAGAGACCCAGTACTTC
TRBV6-6,TRBJ1-2,-,few,CASSGLDTQGHYGYTF,TGTGCCAGCAGTGGACTGGACACCCAGGGGCACTATGGCTACACCTTC
TRBV6-1,TRBJ1-3,-,-,CASSAGPSGNTIYF,TGTGCCAGCAGTGCCGGCCCTTCTGGAAACACCATATATTTT
TRBV27,TRBJ2-5,-,few,CASSFSKSGQETQYF,TGTGCCAGCAGTTTCTCGAAAAGTGGCCAAGAGACCCAGTACTTC
TRBV6-1,TRBJ1-5,-,-,CASIEGQPQHF,TGTGCCAGCATCGAGGGTCAGCCCCAGCATTTT